A selection of T cell receptor beta chains follows, all from one sample in a study of blood T cell repertoires in COVID-19. Sequenced by immunoSEQ multiplex PCR; TCRdb stores in-frame clones only, minus some. The data hold more than 150,000 clones, with more than 85% observed a single time. The material sequenced was PBMCs or T cells enriched from blood (not recorded which). The receptors shown here come from a woman aged 45-65 years who had recovered from COVID-19. Both conserved end residues are part of each CDR3. The order of the fields is CDR3 protein, CDR3 DNA, D gene, clone size, V gene, CDR3 length, J gene. D genes are given only for firm matches. Size is stated for part of the rows, as once, few or many counts, or as a class when the clone is expanded.

cdr3_aa: CASSQGPPYEQYF; cdr3_nt: TGCGCCAGCAGCCAAGGGCCGCCCTACGAGCAGTACTTC; d_call: .; clone_size: .; v_call: TRBV4-1; cdr3_length: 13; j_call: TRBJ2-7
cdr3_aa: CASSLGLAGVQYEQFF; cdr3_nt: TGTGCCAGCAGTTTGGGGCTAGCGGGCGTACAATATGAGCAGTTCTTC; d_call: TRBD2; clone_size: .; v_call: TRBV2; cdr3_length: 16; j_call: TRBJ2-1
cdr3_aa: CASSITDRGYGYTF; cdr3_nt: TGTGCCAGCAGTATAACCGACAGGGGGTATGGCTACACCTTC; d_call: TRBD1; clone_size: many; v_call: TRBV28; cdr3_length: 14; j_call: TRBJ1-2
cdr3_aa: CASSQDRAPLNSPLHF; cdr3_nt: TGTGCCAGCAGCCAGGACAGGGCGCCCCTTAATTCACCCCTCCACTTT; d_call: TRBD1; clone_size: .; v_call: TRBV4-2; cdr3_length: 16; j_call: TRBJ1-6
cdr3_aa: CASSVGQNTGELFF; cdr3_nt: TGTGCCAGCAGCGTGGGACAGAACACCGGGGAGCTGTTTTTT; d_call: .; clone_size: .; v_call: TRBV11-2; cdr3_length: 14; j_call: TRBJ2-2
cdr3_aa: CASEGEQFF; cdr3_nt: TGTGCCAGCGAGGGTGAGCAGTTCTTC; d_call: .; clone_size: few; v_call: TRBV28; cdr3_length: 9; j_call: TRBJ2-1
cdr3_aa: CASSPGQGPSSYEQYF; cdr3_nt: TGCGCCAGCAGCCCGGGACAGGGACCGAGCTCCTACGAGCAGTACTTC; d_call: TRBD1; clone_size: few; v_call: TRBV4-1; cdr3_length: 16; j_call: TRBJ2-7
cdr3_aa: CASSPSGASYEQYF; cdr3_nt: TGTGCCAGCAGCCCCAGCGGGGCCTCCTACGAGCAGTACTTC; d_call: TRBD2; clone_size: .; v_call: TRBV5-4; cdr3_length: 14; j_call: TRBJ2-7
cdr3_aa: CASSSSTLGPFISGYTF; cdr3_nt: TGCGCCAGCAGCTCTTCCACCCTTGGGCCTTTTATTAGTGGCTACACCTTC; d_call: .; clone_size: .; v_call: TRBV5-1; cdr3_length: 17; j_call: TRBJ1-2
cdr3_aa: CASSQGTGRTGNTIYF; cdr3_nt: TGCGCCAGCAGCCAAGGGACAGGTCGCACAGGAAACACCATATATTTT; d_call: TRBD1; clone_size: .; v_call: TRBV4-1; cdr3_length: 16; j_call: TRBJ1-3
cdr3_aa: CSVEEPLARGSAYNEQFF; cdr3_nt: TGCAGCGTTGAAGAACCATTAGCGAGAGGGAGTGCATACAATGAGCAGTTCTTC; d_call: .; clone_size: .; v_call: TRBV29-1; cdr3_length: 18; j_call: TRBJ2-1
cdr3_aa: CASSLAGGVYNEQFF; cdr3_nt: TGTGCCAGCAGTTTAGCGGGAGGGGTATACAATGAGCAGTTCTTC; d_call: TRBD2; clone_size: .; v_call: TRBV27; cdr3_length: 15; j_call: TRBJ2-1
cdr3_aa: CATSRVRRPSYEQYF; cdr3_nt: TGTGCCACCAGCAGAGTTAGGAGACCCTCCTACGAGCAGTACTTC; d_call: .; clone_size: .; v_call: TRBV15; cdr3_length: 15; j_call: TRBJ2-7
cdr3_aa: CASSPPGAGGRDTQYF; cdr3_nt: TGTGCCAGCAGTCCACCTGGAGCGGGAGGGCGAGATACGCAGTATTTT; d_call: TRBD2; clone_size: .; v_call: TRBV28; cdr3_length: 16; j_call: TRBJ2-3
cdr3_aa: CASREDHGGNQPQHF; cdr3_nt: TGTGCCAGTAGAGAAGACCACGGGGGCAATCAGCCCCAGCATTTT; d_call: .; clone_size: .; v_call: TRBV19; cdr3_length: 15; j_call: TRBJ1-5
cdr3_aa: CASSYTPGGSYEQYF; cdr3_nt: TGTGCCAGCAGCTACACTCCAGGGGGTTCCTACGAGCAGTACTTC; d_call: TRBD1; clone_size: .; v_call: TRBV5-6; cdr3_length: 15; j_call: TRBJ2-7
cdr3_aa: CASSLEQNSEQFF; cdr3_nt: TGCGCCAGCAGCTTGGAGCAGAACAGTGAGCAGTTCTTC; d_call: .; clone_size: .; v_call: TRBV5-1; cdr3_length: 13; j_call: TRBJ2-1
cdr3_aa: CASSVAAGNYGYTF; cdr3_nt: TGTGCCAGCAGCGTAGCGGCAGGGAACTATGGCTACACCTTC; d_call: .; clone_size: .; v_call: TRBV9; cdr3_length: 14; j_call: TRBJ1-2
cdr3_aa: CASRGGTSRYNEQFF; cdr3_nt: TGTGCCAGCAGGGGGGGGACTAGCCGGTACAATGAGCAGTTCTTC; d_call: TRBD2; clone_size: .; v_call: TRBV7-2; cdr3_length: 15; j_call: TRBJ2-1
cdr3_aa: CASSKGTNNEQFF; cdr3_nt: TGTGCCAGCAGCAAAGGGACTAACAATGAGCAGTTCTTC; d_call: TRBD2; clone_size: .; v_call: TRBV7-3; cdr3_length: 13; j_call: TRBJ2-1
cdr3_aa: CASSLLGQGGFAGANVLTF; cdr3_nt: TGCGCCAGCAGCTTACTCGGACAGGGGGGATTTGCTGGGGCCAACGTCCTGACTTTC; d_call: TRBD1; clone_size: .; v_call: TRBV5-1; cdr3_length: 19; j_call: TRBJ2-6
cdr3_aa: CATSPRGKETEAFF; cdr3_nt: TGTGCCACCAGCCCTCGGGGGAAGGAGACTGAAGCTTTCTTT; d_call: .; clone_size: .; v_call: TRBV15; cdr3_length: 14; j_call: TRBJ1-1
cdr3_aa: CASSYQTGGDGYTF; cdr3_nt: TGTGCCAGCAGTTACCAGACAGGGGGCGACGGCTACACCTTC; d_call: TRBD1; clone_size: .; v_call: TRBV6-6; cdr3_length: 14; j_call: TRBJ1-2
cdr3_aa: CASSPDSGTDTQYF; cdr3_nt: TGCGCCAGCAGCCCGGACAGTGGCACAGATACGCAGTATTTT; d_call: .; clone_size: .; v_call: TRBV4-3; cdr3_length: 14; j_call: TRBJ2-3
cdr3_aa: CASSLAGRGRGGYTF; cdr3_nt: TGTGCCAGCAGCTTAGCGGGCAGGGGGCGGGGTGGCTACACCTTC; d_call: TRBD1; clone_size: .; v_call: TRBV11-2; cdr3_length: 15; j_call: TRBJ1-2
cdr3_aa: CASSYGTGGAGSPLHF; cdr3_nt: TGTGCCAGCAGCTACGGGACAGGGGGCGCGGGGTCACCCCTCCACTTT; d_call: TRBD1; clone_size: .; v_call: TRBV7-9; cdr3_length: 16; j_call: TRBJ1-6
cdr3_aa: CASKGQGQPPLHF; cdr3_nt: TGTGCCAGCAAGGGTCAGGGACAGCCTCCCCTCCACTTT; d_call: TRBD1; clone_size: .; v_call: TRBV6-6; cdr3_length: 13; j_call: TRBJ1-6
cdr3_aa: CASSFGTGLDTQYF; cdr3_nt: TGCGCCAGCAGCTTCGGGACAGGGTTAGATACGCAGTATTTT; d_call: TRBD1; clone_size: .; v_call: TRBV5-1; cdr3_length: 14; j_call: TRBJ2-3
cdr3_aa: CASSFGTRGAEGYTF; cdr3_nt: TGTGCCAGCAGCTTTGGGACTCGGGGGGCAGAAGGCTACACCTTC; d_call: .; clone_size: .; v_call: TRBV7-9; cdr3_length: 15; j_call: TRBJ1-2
cdr3_aa: CASTTGGPGGNQPQHF; cdr3_nt: TGTGCCAGTACAACGGGTGGTCCGGGGGGCAATCAGCCCCAGCATTTT; d_call: .; clone_size: once; v_call: TRBV19; cdr3_length: 16; j_call: TRBJ1-5
cdr3_aa: CASSYLLAGRFYEQFF; cdr3_nt: TGTGCCAGCAGCTACCTCCTGGCAGGGAGGTTTTATGAGCAGTTCTTC; d_call: .; clone_size: .; v_call: TRBV7-8; cdr3_length: 16; j_call: TRBJ2-1
cdr3_aa: CASSSYLEQYF; cdr3_nt: TGTGCCAGCAGCTCTTATCTCGAGCAGTACTTC; d_call: .; clone_size: .; v_call: TRBV11-3; cdr3_length: 11; j_call: TRBJ2-7
cdr3_aa: CASSTTSGVYNEQFF; cdr3_nt: TGTGCCAGTAGTACCACTAGCGGGGTCTACAATGAGCAGTTCTTC; d_call: TRBD2; clone_size: .; v_call: TRBV19; cdr3_length: 15; j_call: TRBJ2-1
cdr3_aa: CASRLTGDYGYTF; cdr3_nt: TGTGCCAGCAGGTTAACAGGGGACTATGGCTACACCTTC; d_call: TRBD1; clone_size: .; v_call: TRBV7-8; cdr3_length: 13; j_call: TRBJ1-2
cdr3_aa: CASSLPGGLEQFF; cdr3_nt: TGTGCCAGCAGCTTGCCGGGTGGCCTGGAGCAGTTCTTC; d_call: .; clone_size: .; v_call: TRBV7-9; cdr3_length: 13; j_call: TRBJ2-1
cdr3_aa: CASRGAVLYEQYF; cdr3_nt: TGTGCCAGCAGAGGGGCGGTCCTTTACGAGCAGTACTTC; d_call: .; clone_size: .; v_call: TRBV12-3/TRBV12-4; cdr3_length: 13; j_call: TRBJ2-7
cdr3_aa: CASSFSDRAHQPQHF; cdr3_nt: TGTGCCAGCAGTTTCTCTGACAGGGCGCATCAGCCCCAGCATTTT; d_call: TRBD1; clone_size: .; v_call: TRBV28; cdr3_length: 15; j_call: TRBJ1-5
cdr3_aa: CASSSRDRGTYEQYF; cdr3_nt: TGTGCCAGCAGCTCACGGGACAGGGGTACCTACGAGCAGTACTTC; d_call: TRBD1; clone_size: .; v_call: TRBV11-2; cdr3_length: 15; j_call: TRBJ2-7
cdr3_aa: CASSQVGDYNEQFF; cdr3_nt: TGTGCCAGCAGCCAAGTCGGGGATTACAATGAGCAGTTCTTC; d_call: .; clone_size: many; v_call: TRBV4-2; cdr3_length: 14; j_call: TRBJ2-1
cdr3_aa: CASSIGGQKHYYGYTF; cdr3_nt: TGTGCCAGTAGTATAGGGGGACAAAAACACTACTATGGCTACACCTTC; d_call: .; clone_size: .; v_call: TRBV19; cdr3_length: 16; j_call: TRBJ1-2
cdr3_aa: CASSFRVNTEAFF; cdr3_nt: TGTGCCAGCAGTTTCAGGGTGAACACTGAAGCTTTCTTT; d_call: .; clone_size: .; v_call: TRBV28; cdr3_length: 13; j_call: TRBJ1-1
cdr3_aa: CASSLRGLAGGPGTGELFF; cdr3_nt: TGTGCCAGCAGCCTCAGGGGACTAGCGGGAGGGCCGGGCACCGGGGAGCTGTTTTTT; d_call: TRBD2; clone_size: once; v_call: TRBV11-3; cdr3_length: 19; j_call: TRBJ2-2
cdr3_aa: CASSLGQGGNTIYF; cdr3_nt: TGCGCCAGCAGCTTGGGACAGGGGGGAAACACCATATATTTT; d_call: TRBD1; clone_size: .; v_call: TRBV5-1; cdr3_length: 14; j_call: TRBJ1-3
cdr3_aa: CASSFTNRDRDSGATEAFF; cdr3_nt: TGTGCCAGCAGTTTCACTAACCGGGACAGAGATTCTGGGGCGACTGAAGCTTTCTTT; d_call: TRBD1; clone_size: .; v_call: TRBV27; cdr3_length: 19; j_call: TRBJ1-1
cdr3_aa: CASSFFGTGDANQPQHF; cdr3_nt: TGTGCCAGCAGCTTCTTTGGGACGGGGGACGCAAATCAGCCCCAGCATTTT; d_call: .; clone_size: .; v_call: TRBV7-8; cdr3_length: 17; j_call: TRBJ1-5
cdr3_aa: CAISESSGQPQHF; cdr3_nt: TGTGCCATCAGTGAGTCGAGCGGTCAGCCCCAGCATTTT; d_call: .; clone_size: .; v_call: TRBV10-3; cdr3_length: 13; j_call: TRBJ1-5
cdr3_aa: CASSPDSNTGELFF; cdr3_nt: TGTGCCAGCAGCCCAGACAGTAACACCGGGGAGCTGTTTTTT; d_call: .; clone_size: .; v_call: TRBV7-2; cdr3_length: 14; j_call: TRBJ2-2
cdr3_aa: CASSLGGGGQPQHF; cdr3_nt: TGTGCCAGCAGTTTAGGAGGGGGCGGGCAGCCCCAGCATTTT; d_call: TRBD1; clone_size: .; v_call: TRBV28; cdr3_length: 14; j_call: TRBJ1-5
cdr3_aa: CASSQDRDFTDTQYF; cdr3_nt: TGCGCCAGCAGCCAAGATAGAGATTTTACAGATACGCAGTATTTT; d_call: .; clone_size: .; v_call: TRBV4-1; cdr3_length: 15; j_call: TRBJ2-3
cdr3_aa: CATSLGDSPLHF; cdr3_nt: TGTGCCACCAGCCTAGGTGATTCACCCCTCCACTTT; d_call: .; clone_size: .; v_call: TRBV15; cdr3_length: 12; j_call: TRBJ1-6
cdr3_aa: CASSPRGGANYGYTF; cdr3_nt: TGTGCCAGCAGCCCCAGAGGGGGCGCTAACTATGGCTACACCTTC; d_call: TRBD1; clone_size: .; v_call: TRBV6-2/TRBV6-3; cdr3_length: 15; j_call: TRBJ1-2
cdr3_aa: CSVQTGVSYEQYF; cdr3_nt: TGCAGCGTCCAGACAGGGGTTAGCTACGAGCAGTACTTC; d_call: TRBD1; clone_size: .; v_call: TRBV29-1; cdr3_length: 13; j_call: TRBJ2-7
cdr3_aa: CASSRQGKANYGYTF; cdr3_nt: TGTGCCAGCAGCAGACAGGGGAAAGCTAACTATGGCTACACCTTC; d_call: TRBD1; clone_size: .; v_call: TRBV3-1/TRBV3-2; cdr3_length: 15; j_call: TRBJ1-2
cdr3_aa: CAWAHTGNTEAFF; cdr3_nt: TGTGCCTGGGCTCATACAGGGAACACTGAAGCTTTCTTT; d_call: .; clone_size: .; v_call: TRBV30; cdr3_length: 13; j_call: TRBJ1-1
cdr3_aa: CASSRGDRGQGNSPLHF; cdr3_nt: TGTGCCAGCAGTAGGGGGGACAGGGGGCAGGGAAATTCACCCCTCCACTTT; d_call: TRBD1; clone_size: .; v_call: TRBV28; cdr3_length: 17; j_call: TRBJ1-6
cdr3_aa: CASSAGTSGINEQFF; cdr3_nt: TGTGCCAGCAGCGCCGGGACTAGCGGTATCAATGAGCAGTTCTTC; d_call: TRBD2; clone_size: .; v_call: TRBV7-9; cdr3_length: 15; j_call: TRBJ2-1
cdr3_aa: CASSPVLNTEAFF; cdr3_nt: TGTGCCAGCAGTCCCGTCTTAAACACTGAAGCTTTCTTT; d_call: .; clone_size: .; v_call: TRBV28; cdr3_length: 13; j_call: TRBJ1-1
cdr3_aa: CASTQRETNPQYF; cdr3_nt: TGTGCCAGCACCCAAAGGGAGACCAATCCGCAGTACTTC; d_call: .; clone_size: once; v_call: TRBV28; cdr3_length: 13; j_call: TRBJ2-7
cdr3_aa: CASSSGFSPLHF; cdr3_nt: TGTGCCAGCAGTTCAGGCTTTTCACCCCTCCACTTT; d_call: .; clone_size: few; v_call: TRBV2; cdr3_length: 12; j_call: TRBJ1-6
cdr3_aa: CASSVSVYTEAFF; cdr3_nt: TGTGCCAGCAGCGTCTCAGTCTACACTGAAGCTTTCTTT; d_call: .; clone_size: .; v_call: TRBV11-2; cdr3_length: 13; j_call: TRBJ1-1